What follows are 4 T cell receptor beta chains derived from one specimen sequenced in a study of blood T cell repertoires in COVID-19. Clones were sequenced by immunoSEQ multiplex PCR, and TCRdb holds only the in-frame ones, with some missing. This table has just over 250,000 clones, about nine tenths appearing once. The sequenced sample consisted of peripheral blood. The receptors originated from a young adult with COVID-19, enrolled during active disease.

The rearrangement uses TRBV2 and TRBJ2-7; D uncertain. The CDR3 sequence is 12 residues long. V lost 3 bases and J 0 bases, leaving 3 bases between the germline ends. Germline V gene sequence: CDR1 SNHLY, CDR2 FYNNEI. CDR3 DNA sequence: TGTGCCAGCAGTGATCGCTCCTACGAGCAGTACTTC. Residues: CASSDRSYEQYF.

V and J are TRBV4-1 and TRBJ2-1; TRBD1 matches at 7 bases. Trimming took 5 bases from V and 5 from J; bases not matched to a gene: 6. Germline CDR1 and CDR2: MGHRA and YSYEKL. The length of the CDR3 is 14 residues. The CDR3 nucleotides read TGCGCCAGCAGCTTGAGGGGGCTTAACAATGAGCAGTTCTTC. As protein: CASSLRGLNNEQFF.

This chain uses TRBV28 with TRBJ1-2; D possibly corresponds to TRBD1 (5 bases). CDR3 length equals 13 residues. V dropped 8 bases and J dropped 2 bases, with 12 bases sitting between them. The V gene's germline CDR1 is MDHEN and CDR2 SYDVKM. CDR3: CASGGWQNYGYTF. In DNA form, the CDR3 reads TGTGCCAGCGGGGGGTGGCAGAACTATGGCTACACCTTC.

This clone was detected once. This rearrangement joins TRBV6-5 to TRBJ2-7, with 9 bases lining up with TRBD1. The CDR3 spans 13 residues. CDR1 and CDR2 from the germline V gene are MNHEY and SVGAGI. V gave up 6 bases and J gave up 3 bases; unmatched junction bases: 3. CDR3 bases: TGTGCCAGCAGCGGGACAGGGAACTACGAGCAGTACTTC. Translating gives CASSGTGNYEQYF.